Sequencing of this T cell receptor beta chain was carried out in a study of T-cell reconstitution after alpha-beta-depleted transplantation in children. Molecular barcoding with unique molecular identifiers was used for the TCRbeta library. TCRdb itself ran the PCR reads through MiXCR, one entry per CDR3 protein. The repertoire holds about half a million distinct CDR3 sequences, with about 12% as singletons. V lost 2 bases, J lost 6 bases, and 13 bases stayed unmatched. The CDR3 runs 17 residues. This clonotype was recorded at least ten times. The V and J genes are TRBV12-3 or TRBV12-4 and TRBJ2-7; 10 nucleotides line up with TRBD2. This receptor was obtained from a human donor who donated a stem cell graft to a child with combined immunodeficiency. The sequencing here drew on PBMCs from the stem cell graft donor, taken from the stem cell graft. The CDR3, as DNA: TGTGCCAGCAGTTTAACTAGACAAGCTAGCGGGAGACCCGAGCAGTACTTC. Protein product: CASSLTRQASGRPEQYF.